This T cell receptor beta chain was documented in a study of regulatory dendritic cells for organ transplantation. CDR3 length: 15 amino acids. The V gene's germline CDR1 is MNHEY and CDR2 SMNVEV (reference sequence). The V end was cut by 2 bases, the J end by 4 bases, with 14 bases between. The table came from immunoSEQ multiplex PCR; TCRdb's copy has only in-frame clones and leaves some out. Among under 45,000 clones, less than 90% were seen once, and the ten largest hold over 0.06%. Material: naive CD4+ T cells from blood. Subset given: CD45RA+ naive T cells. The gene calls are TRBV27 and TRBJ1-2; possible D gene TRBD1, 5 bases. The clonotype originates from a human donor in good health. In DNA, the CDR3 is TGTGCCAGCAGTTTAATGGCAGGGCGAGTCTATGGCTACACCTTC. Protein sequence: CASSLMAGRVYGYTF.